Listed here is a single T cell receptor (beta chain). The antigen remains unidentified. A junction end diverges from the germline sequence, so it may reflect a read error. Multiple V-beta primers and a C-beta primer amplified TCRB from RNA. TCRdb recomputed calls from the multiplex PCR reads with MiXCR, one row per CDR3 protein. The sample records fewer than 40,000 distinct CDR3 sequences, under 70% being singletons. The source of the sample is a study of tumor-infiltrating lymphocytes in glioblastoma multiforme. Whole-study findings and limits: RNA-based TCR sequencing may distort clone frequencies, since cells carry unequal TCR transcript numbers. Functional subtype sorting of these T cells was not performed.

CDR1 is MNHNS and CDR2 is SASEGT in the germline V gene. This CDR3 is built from 14 residues. The chain has TRBV6-1 and TRBJ1-5; 10 bases align to TRBD1. The origin of this receptor is a male donor with glioblastoma. Sequencing input: brain tumor tissue. Written as DNA, the CDR3 is TGTGCCAGCACCCTAGGGACAGGGGATCAACCCCAGCATTTT. The encoded protein is CASTLGTGDQPQHF.